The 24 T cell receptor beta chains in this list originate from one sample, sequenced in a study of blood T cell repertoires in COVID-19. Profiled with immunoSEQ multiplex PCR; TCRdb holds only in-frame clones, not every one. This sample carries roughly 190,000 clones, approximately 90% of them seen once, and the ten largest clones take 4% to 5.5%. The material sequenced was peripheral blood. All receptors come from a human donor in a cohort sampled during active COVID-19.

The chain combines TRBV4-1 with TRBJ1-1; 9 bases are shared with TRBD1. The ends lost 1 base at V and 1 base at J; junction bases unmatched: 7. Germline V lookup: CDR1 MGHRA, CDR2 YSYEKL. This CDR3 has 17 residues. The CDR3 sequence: CASSQAGGQGPNTEAFF. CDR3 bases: TGCGCCAGCAGCCAAGCGGGGGGACAGGGTCCGAACACTGAAGCTTTCTTT.

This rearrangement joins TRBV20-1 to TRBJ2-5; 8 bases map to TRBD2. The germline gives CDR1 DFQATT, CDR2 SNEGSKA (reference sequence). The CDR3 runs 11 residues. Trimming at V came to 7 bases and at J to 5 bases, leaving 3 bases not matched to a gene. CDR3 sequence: CSVAGLETQYF. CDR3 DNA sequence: TGCAGTGTAGCGGGGCTTGAGACCCAGTACTTC.

The CDR3 here is CASSYSWASGYNEQFF. The CDR3 DNA sequence: TGTGCCAGCAGTTACTCGTGGGCTAGCGGCTACAATGAGCAGTTCTTC. The rearrangement links TRBV6-2 or TRBV6-3 to TRBJ2-1; the match to TRBD2 covers 7 bases. The V segment lost 0 bases and the J segment 3 bases; nucleotides outside the gene matches: 5. The CDR3 sequence is 16 residues long. CDR1 and CDR2 (germline): MNHEY, SVGEGT.

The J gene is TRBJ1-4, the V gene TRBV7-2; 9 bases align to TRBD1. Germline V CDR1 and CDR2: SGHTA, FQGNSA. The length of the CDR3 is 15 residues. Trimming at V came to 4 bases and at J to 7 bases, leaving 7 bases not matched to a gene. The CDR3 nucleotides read TGTGCCAGCAGCTCACAGGGGGCAGTAGGTGAAAAACTGTTTTTT. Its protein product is CASSSQGAVGEKLFF.

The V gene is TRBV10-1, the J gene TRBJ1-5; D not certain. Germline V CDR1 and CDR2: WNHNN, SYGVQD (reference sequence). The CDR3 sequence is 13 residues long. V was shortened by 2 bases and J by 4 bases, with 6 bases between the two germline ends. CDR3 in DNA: TGCGCCAGCAGTGAGACACTAAATCAGCCCCAGCATTTT. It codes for CASSETLNQPQHF.

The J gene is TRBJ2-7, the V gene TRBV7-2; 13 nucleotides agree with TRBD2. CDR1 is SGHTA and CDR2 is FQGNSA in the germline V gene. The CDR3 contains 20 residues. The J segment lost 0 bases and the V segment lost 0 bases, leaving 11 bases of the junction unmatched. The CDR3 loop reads CASSLAGGLAGAGVSYEQYF. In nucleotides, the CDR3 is TGTGCCAGCAGCTTAGCGGGCGGACTAGCGGGGGCAGGTGTCTCCTACGAGCAGTACTTC.

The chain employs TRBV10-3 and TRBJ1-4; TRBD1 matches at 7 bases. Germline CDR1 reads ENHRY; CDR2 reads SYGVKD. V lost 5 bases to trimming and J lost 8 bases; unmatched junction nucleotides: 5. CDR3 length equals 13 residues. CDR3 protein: CAISQGDREKLFF. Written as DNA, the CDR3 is TGTGCCATCAGTCAGGGGGACCGGGAAAAACTGTTTTTT.

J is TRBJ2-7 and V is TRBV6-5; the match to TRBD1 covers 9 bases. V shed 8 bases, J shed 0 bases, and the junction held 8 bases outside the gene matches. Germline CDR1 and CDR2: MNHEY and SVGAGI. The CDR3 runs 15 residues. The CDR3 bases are TGTGCCAGCCTAGGGGTGACAGGGGGCTCCTACGAGCAGTACTTC. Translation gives CASLGVTGGSYEQYF.

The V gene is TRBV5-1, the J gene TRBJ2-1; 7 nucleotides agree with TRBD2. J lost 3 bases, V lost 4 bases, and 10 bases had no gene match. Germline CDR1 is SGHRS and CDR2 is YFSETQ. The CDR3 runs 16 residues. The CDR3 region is CASSPLGGGSYNEQFF. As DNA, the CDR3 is TGCGCCAGCAGCCCCCTCGGCGGGGGAAGCTACAATGAGCAGTTCTTC.

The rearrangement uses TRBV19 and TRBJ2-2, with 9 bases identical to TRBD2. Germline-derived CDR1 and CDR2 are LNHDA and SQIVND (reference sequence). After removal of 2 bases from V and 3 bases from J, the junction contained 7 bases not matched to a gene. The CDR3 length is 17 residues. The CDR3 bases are TGTGCCAGTAGTATAAAGCGGGAGGAGGTGGACACCGGGGAGCTGTTTTTT. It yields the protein CASSIKREEVDTGELFF.

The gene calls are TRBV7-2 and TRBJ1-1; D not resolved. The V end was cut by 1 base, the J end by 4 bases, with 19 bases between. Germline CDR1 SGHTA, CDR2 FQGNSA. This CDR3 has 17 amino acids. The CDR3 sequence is CASSLVSAGEEATEAFF. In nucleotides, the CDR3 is TGTGCCAGCAGCTTAGTTTCGGCGGGCGAGGAGGCCACTGAAGCTTTCTTT.

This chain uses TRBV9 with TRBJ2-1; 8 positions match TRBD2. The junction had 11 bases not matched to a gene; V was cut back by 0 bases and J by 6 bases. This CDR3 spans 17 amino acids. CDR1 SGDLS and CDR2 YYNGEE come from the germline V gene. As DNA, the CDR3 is TGTGCCAGCAGCGTAGGGGGCAGCGGGAGCGGACGCAATGAGCAGTTCTTC. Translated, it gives CASSVGGSGSGRNEQFF.

CDR3 bases: TGTGCCAGCAGCTCCGAAACAGGGAGCTATGGCTACACCTTC. Translating it yields CASSSETGSYGYTF. The rearrangement links TRBV5-8 to TRBJ1-2; weak D call: TRBD1 (6 bases). The CDR3 loop spans 14 amino acids. Germline CDR1 reads SGHTS; CDR2 reads YDEGEE. The V and J ends lost 3 bases and 4 bases respectively, with 13 bases between them.

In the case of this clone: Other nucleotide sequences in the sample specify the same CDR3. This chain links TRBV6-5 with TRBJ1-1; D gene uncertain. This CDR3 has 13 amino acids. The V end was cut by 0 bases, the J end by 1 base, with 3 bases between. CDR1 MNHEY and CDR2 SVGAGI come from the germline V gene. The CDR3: CASSYSRNTEAFF. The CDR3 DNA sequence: TGTGCCAGCAGTTACTCGAGGAACACTGAAGCTTTCTTT.

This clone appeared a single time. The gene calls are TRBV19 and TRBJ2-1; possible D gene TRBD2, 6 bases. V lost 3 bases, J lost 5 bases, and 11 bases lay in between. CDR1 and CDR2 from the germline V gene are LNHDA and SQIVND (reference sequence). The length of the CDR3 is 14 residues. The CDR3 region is CASSILAQNNEQFF. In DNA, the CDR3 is TGTGCCAGTAGTATTCTAGCGCAGAACAATGAGCAGTTCTTC.

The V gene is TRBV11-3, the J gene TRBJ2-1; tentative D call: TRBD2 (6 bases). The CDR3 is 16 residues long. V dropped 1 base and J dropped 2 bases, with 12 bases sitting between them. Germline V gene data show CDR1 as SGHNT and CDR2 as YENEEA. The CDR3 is CASSLGGGNTYNEQFF. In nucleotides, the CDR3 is TGTGCCAGCAGCTTAGGTGGCGGGAACACCTACAATGAGCAGTTCTTC.

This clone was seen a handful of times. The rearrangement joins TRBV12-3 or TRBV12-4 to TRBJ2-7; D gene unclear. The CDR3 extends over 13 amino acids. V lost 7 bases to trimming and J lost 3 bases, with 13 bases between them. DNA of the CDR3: TGTGCCAGCACCCTAGACGGAATCTACGAGCAGTACTTC. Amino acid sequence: CASTLDGIYEQYF.

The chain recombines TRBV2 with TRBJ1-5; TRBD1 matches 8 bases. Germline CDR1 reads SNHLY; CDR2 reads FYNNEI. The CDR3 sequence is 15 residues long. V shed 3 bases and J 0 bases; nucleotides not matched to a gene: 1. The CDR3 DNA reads TGTGCCAGCAGTGACCAGGGGGCTAGCAATCAGCCCCAGCATTTT. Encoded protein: CASSDQGASNQPQHF.

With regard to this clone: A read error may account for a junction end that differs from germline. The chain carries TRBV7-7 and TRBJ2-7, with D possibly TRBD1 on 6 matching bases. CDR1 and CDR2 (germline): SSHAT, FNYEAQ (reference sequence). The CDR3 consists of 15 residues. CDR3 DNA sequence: TGTGCTAGCAGCTTATTATACAGGGCCGCCTACGAGCAGTACTTC. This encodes CASSLLYRAAYEQYF.

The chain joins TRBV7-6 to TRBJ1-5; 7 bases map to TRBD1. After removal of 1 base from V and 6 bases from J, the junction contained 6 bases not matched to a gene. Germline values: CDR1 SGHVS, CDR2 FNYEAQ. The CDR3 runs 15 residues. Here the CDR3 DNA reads TGTGCCAGCAGCTTAGTCACAGGGGTCGGTCAGCCCCAGCATTTT. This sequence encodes CASSLVTGVGQPQHF.

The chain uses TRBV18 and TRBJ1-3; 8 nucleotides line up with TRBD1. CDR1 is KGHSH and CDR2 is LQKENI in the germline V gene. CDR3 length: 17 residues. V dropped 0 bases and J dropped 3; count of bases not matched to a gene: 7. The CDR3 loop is CASSPPWQGALGNTIYF. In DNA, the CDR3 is TGTGCCAGCTCACCACCATGGCAGGGGGCACTTGGAAACACCATATATTTT.

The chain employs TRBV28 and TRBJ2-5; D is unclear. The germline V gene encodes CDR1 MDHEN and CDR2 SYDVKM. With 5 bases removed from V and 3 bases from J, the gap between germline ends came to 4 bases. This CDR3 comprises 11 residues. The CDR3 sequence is CASSREETQYF. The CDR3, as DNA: TGTGCCAGCAGTCGAGAAGAGACCCAGTACTTC.

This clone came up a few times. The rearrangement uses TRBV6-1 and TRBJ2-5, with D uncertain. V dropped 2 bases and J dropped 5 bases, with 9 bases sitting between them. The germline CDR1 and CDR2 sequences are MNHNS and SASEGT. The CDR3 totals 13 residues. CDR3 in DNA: TGTGCCAGCAGTGAACCCCCGCGGGAGACCCAGTACTTC. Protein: CASSEPPRETQYF.

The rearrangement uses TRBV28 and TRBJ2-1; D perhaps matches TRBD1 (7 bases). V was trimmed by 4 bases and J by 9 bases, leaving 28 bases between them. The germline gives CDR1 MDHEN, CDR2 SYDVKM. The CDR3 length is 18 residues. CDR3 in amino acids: CASSYAPGGSSVSGEQFF. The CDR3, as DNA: TGTGCCAGCAGTTACGCACCAGGGGGGTCTAGCGTTAGTGGTGAGCAGTTCTTC.